These 14 T cell receptor beta chains were all obtained from the same sample, sequenced in a study of control samples from healthy donors and cancer patients. Generated by immunoSEQ multiplex PCR, the TCRdb table keeps only in-frame clones and is missing some. The profile covers under 130,000 clones, with 83% appearing a single time and under 15% taken by the ten largest. Source material: blood. Every receptor here comes from a woman between 45 and 60 years old in good health.

The chain recombines TRBV5-1 with TRBJ2-5; TRBD1 aligns across 7 bases. Per germline, CDR1 SGHRS and CDR2 YFSETQ. The V segment lost 0 bases and the J segment 2 bases; nucleotides outside the gene matches: 1. This CDR3 is built from 14 residues. This CDR3 is CASSLGQGQETQYF. CDR3 coding DNA: TGCGCCAGCAGCTTGGGACAGGGTCAAGAGACCCAGTACTTC.

V gene TRBV28 combines with J gene TRBJ2-2; D perhaps matches TRBD1 (5 bases). CDR1 is MDHEN and CDR2 is SYDVKM in the germline V gene. The length of the CDR3 is 14 residues. The ends were cut back, 6 bases at V and 6 bases at J, with 14 bases in the middle. The CDR3 nucleotides are TGTGCCAGCAGGAATACAGGTCTGCCCGGGGAGCTGTTTTTT. Its protein is CASRNTGLPGELFF.

The V and J genes are TRBV7-8 and TRBJ1-5, with no clear D. CDR3 length equals 18 residues. V lost 0 bases and J 6 bases, leaving 21 bases between the germline ends. Germline CDR1 is SGHVS and CDR2 is FQNEAQ. The CDR3 loop is CASSLALSRKEVFQPQHF. The CDR3 DNA reads as TGTGCCAGCAGCTTAGCGCTTTCAAGGAAGGAGGTATTTCAGCCCCAGCATTTT.

The rearrangement joins TRBV28 to TRBJ2-1; TRBD2 aligns across 7 bases. The J segment lost 7 bases and the V segment lost 2 bases, leaving 8 bases of the junction unmatched. This CDR3 is 15 amino acids long. Germline lookup yields CDR1 MDHEN and CDR2 SYDVKM. CDR3 bases: TGTGCCAGCAGTTTACGGGACCCCGGGGGGAATGAGCAGTTCTTC. It yields the protein CASSLRDPGGNEQFF.

V is TRBV19 and J is TRBJ1-2, with D tentatively TRBD1 (5 bases). Germline values: CDR1 LNHDA, CDR2 SQIVND (reference sequence). Trimming removed 11 bases at V and 5 bases at J, with 18 bases between. The CDR3 runs 13 residues. CDR3 in amino acids: CAAVDRTLYGYTF. The CDR3, as DNA: TGTGCCGCCGTCGACAGAACCCTATATGGCTACACCTTC.

The genes are TRBV5-1 and TRBJ2-4, with D perhaps matching TRBD1 (6 bases). The germline V gene has CDR1 SGHRS and CDR2 YFSETQ. The CDR3 totals 15 residues. The V end lost 4 bases, the J end lost 8 bases, and 19 bases lay between the germline ends. DNA for the CDR3: TGCGCCAGCAGCCTGAATACAGGGTTTGGGGACATTCAGTACTTC. Translating it yields CASSLNTGFGDIQYF. The full variable domain, in which reference TRBV5-1 and TRBJ2-4 provide the parts outside the CDR3, is KAGVTQTPRYLIKTRGQQVTLSCSPISGHRSVSWYQQTPGQGLQFLFEYFSETQRNKGNFPGRFSGRQFSNSRSEMNVSTLELGDSALYLCASSLNTGFGDIQYFGAGTRLSVL.

V and J are TRBV6-5 and TRBJ1-1; D might be TRBD1 (5 bases). Germline CDR1 MNHEY, CDR2 SVGAGI. The CDR3 consists of 16 residues. The ends were cut back, 2 bases at V and 0 bases at J, with 13 bases in the middle. CDR3 region: CASSYDPTVMNTEAFF. CDR3 nucleotides: TGTGCCAGCAGTTACGATCCGACAGTAATGAACACTGAAGCTTTCTTT.

This clone was observed a few times. V and J are TRBV10-1 and TRBJ2-7, with 10 bases aligning to TRBD1. Trimming removed 6 bases from V and 3 bases from J; junction bases left unmatched: 11. Germline V gives CDR1 WNHNN, CDR2 SYGVQD (reference sequence). This CDR3 is 16 amino acids long. Here the CDR3 DNA reads TGCGCCAGCAGGAAGGTGAGGGACAGGGGCAACTACGAGCAGTACTTC. Its protein is CASRKVRDRGNYEQYF.

The genes are TRBV5-6 and TRBJ2-2; D possibly uses TRBD1 or TRBD2 (5 bases each). Trimming cost V 0 bases and J 6 bases, with 9 bases left between them. The CDR3 contains 14 residues. Germline values: CDR1 SGHDT, CDR2 YYEEEE. CDR3 sequence reads: CASSLVMGAGELFF. CDR3 nucleotide sequence: TGTGCCAGCAGCTTGGTGATGGGGGCCGGGGAGCTGTTTTTT.

The chain carries TRBV19 and TRBJ1-5, with TRBD1 matching 7 bases. V was pared by 3 bases and J by 5 bases, with 4 bases of the junction left unmatched. Germline CDR1 and CDR2: LNHDA and SQIVND (reference sequence). This CDR3 is 14 amino acids long. The CDR3 nucleotides read TGTGCCAGTAGTATTGGACAGGAATATCAGCCCCAGCATTTT. Its protein product is CASSIGQEYQPQHF.

The rearrangement links TRBV25-1 to TRBJ2-5, with a weak D call TRBD1 (6 bases). From germline, CDR1 is MGHDK and CDR2 SYGVNS. Trimming pared 2 bases from V and 0 bases from J, leaving 10 bases between. This CDR3 spans 15 amino acids. CDR3 nucleotide sequence: TGTGCCAGCAGTGAAACGCAGGGGTACCAAGAGACCCAGTACTTC. Residues: CASSETQGYQETQYF.

The rearrangement links TRBV6-2 or TRBV6-3 to TRBJ1-6; D possibly corresponds to TRBD1 (5 bases). The CDR3 is 14 residues long. The germline gives CDR1 MNHEY, CDR2 SVGEGT. The ends were cut back, 6 bases at V and 8 bases at J, with 14 bases in the middle. The CDR3 sequence is CASSRRGTDSPLHF. The CDR3 DNA is TGTGCCAGCAGCCGCCGCGGGACTGATTCACCCCTCCACTTT.

The genes are TRBV28 and TRBJ2-5, with D maybe TRBD2 (5 bases). The CDR3 sequence is 13 residues long. Deletions cut 10 bases from V and 5 bases from J, with 17 bases between. CDR1 and CDR2 (germline): MDHEN, SYDVKM. This chain's CDR3 is CAIADEGLETQYF. For the CDR3, the DNA is TGTGCCATCGCCGATGAGGGCTTGGAGACCCAGTACTTC.

The rearrangement uses TRBV28 and TRBJ2-7; 8 bases match TRBD1. The germline V gene has CDR1 MDHEN and CDR2 SYDVKM. V lost 5 bases and J lost 2; bases outside the gene matches: 5. This CDR3 contains 14 residues. The CDR3 bases are TGTGCCAGCAGTGAGCCGGGACAGGCCTACGAGCAGTACTTC. Protein sequence: CASSEPGQAYEQYF.